These 27 T cell receptor beta chains were all obtained from the same sample, sequenced in a study of T cells after yellow fever vaccination (dated by TCRdb to about 2019). Library preparation was by 5' RACE. The reads were generated on an Illumina HiSeq 2500. Using fastp trimming at Q25 and MiXCR clonotype assembly, TCRdb reanalyzed the public sequencing data and kept in-frame beta chains. Rows are unified per CDR3 protein, each entry keeping the most common DNA and genes. This sample comprises 450,000 to 600,000 distinct CDR3 sequences, about 15% of them detected only once. The ten largest clones add up to approximately 15% of the sample. Read against the paper, the sample's treatment or condition label means: live attenuated yellow fever vaccine strain. The sequenced sample was PBMCs, obtained 5 to 6 days after the first yellow fever vaccination. Source of these receptors: a man between 18 and 35 years old who received the YFV17D yellow fever vaccine.

This chain connects TRBV7-9 to TRBJ2-2; TRBD2 is a possible D gene (5 bases). This CDR3 has 14 amino acids. V shed 2 bases and J shed 7 bases, with 11 bases lying between them. The V gene's germline CDR1 is SEHNR and CDR2 FQNEAQ (reference sequence). CDR3 sequence: CASSLTLSGGELFF. The CDR3 nucleotides read TGTGCCAGCAGCTTAACCCTAAGCGGCGGGGAGCTGTTTTTT.

Written as DNA, the CDR3 is TGTGCCAGCAGTTACCGGCAGAACTATGGCTACACCTTC. Amino acids: CASSYRQNYGYTF. V usage is TRBV6-6 and J usage is TRBJ1-2; D remains ambiguous. There are 13 residues in the CDR3. Trimming removed 2 bases at V and 2 bases at J, with 6 bases between. Germline V gene lookup returns CDR1 MNHNY and CDR2 SVGAGI (reference sequence).

This clonotype was seen a handful of times. The chain links TRBV7-2 to TRBJ2-1; D remains ambiguous. V lost 7 bases and J 0 bases, leaving 10 bases between the germline ends. In germline, CDR1 is SGHTA, CDR2 FQGNSA. The CDR3 sequence is 14 residues long. CDR3 region: CASKGGNSYNEQFF. In DNA form, the CDR3 reads TGTGCCAGCAAGGGTGGTAACTCCTACAATGAGCAGTTCTTC.

The sample holds many counts of this clonotype. This chain uses TRBV20-1 with TRBJ2-1; 10 bases agree with TRBD2. V lost 5 bases, J lost 7 bases, and 11 bases stayed unmatched. Germline CDR1 is DFQATT and CDR2 is SNEGSKA (reference sequence). The CDR3 consists of 15 residues. The CDR3 DNA follows: TGCAGTGCTCCGAAGCTAGCGGGGGCCATAAATGAGCAGTTCTTC. This sequence encodes CSAPKLAGAINEQFF.

The chain joins TRBV2 to TRBJ1-6; 9 nucleotides align to TRBD1. Losses at the gene ends were 4 bases for V and 5 bases for J; bases not matched to a gene: 6. The length of the CDR3 is 16 residues. Germline V gene sequence: CDR1 SNHLY, CDR2 FYNNEI. CDR3 DNA sequence: TGTGCCAGCAGTGTCAGACAGGGGGGACATAATTCACCCCTCCACTTT. Amino acids: CASSVRQGGHNSPLHF.

The J gene is TRBJ1-2, the V gene TRBV5-4, with TRBD1 matching 10 bases. Per germline, CDR1 SGHNT and CDR2 YYREEE (reference sequence). The V gene end was trimmed by 4 bases and the J gene end by 2 bases; junction bases not matched to a gene: 8. The CDR3 is 16 residues long. The CDR3 nucleotides read TGTGCCAGCAGCCGATCGACAGGGGGCGCCAACTATGGCTACACCTTC. It specifies CASSRSTGGANYGYTF.

This clonotype was counted a few times. The CDR3 DNA follows: TGTGCCAGCAGTTTAGAGCAGATCACCGGGGAGCTGTTTTTT. Translation: CASSLEQITGELFF. The chain links TRBV12-3 or TRBV12-4 to TRBJ2-2; D unresolved. This CDR3 region has 14 residues. The V end was cut by 1 base, the J end by 4 bases, with 7 bases between.

V is TRBV4-1 and J is TRBJ2-3, with TRBD2 as a possible D gene (6 bases). V lost 0 bases, J lost 6 bases, and 13 bases lay in between. The germline gives CDR1 MGHRA, CDR2 YSYEKL. This CDR3 is 15 amino acids long. CDR3 nucleotides: TGCGCCAGCAGCCAAGATGTTGTTCGGGAGGATACGCAGTATTTT. Protein: CASSQDVVREDTQYF.

This clonotype was counted a few times. CDR3 amino acids: CASSISGPSSYNEQFF. The CDR3 DNA is TGTGCCAGCAGTATCTCGGGACCCTCATCCTACAATGAGCAGTTCTTC. The chain combines TRBV28 with TRBJ2-1; D could derive from TRBD1 or TRBD2 (5 bases each). V was pared by 5 bases and J by 1 base, with 15 bases between. CDR3 length: 16 residues. Germline lookup yields CDR1 MDHEN and CDR2 SYDVKM. The whole variable domain, remainder taken from reference TRBV28 and TRBJ2-1, is DVKVTQSSRYLVKRTGEKVFLECVQDMDHENMFWYRQDPGLGLRLIYFSYDVKMKEKGDIPEGYSVSREKKERFSLILESASTNQTSMYLCASSISGPSSYNEQFFGPGTRLTVL.

This chain links TRBV7-8 with TRBJ2-2, with D unresolved. CDR1 and CDR2 from the germline V gene are SGHVS and FQNEAQ. Trimming took off 4 bases at V and 6 bases at J, with 9 bases between the two ends. This CDR3 spans 13 amino acids. The chain's CDR3 is CASSSNRAGELFF. CDR3 nucleotides: TGTGCCAGCAGCTCAAACAGAGCCGGGGAGCTGTTTTTT. The full variable domain, with the rest looked up from reference TRBV7-8 and TRBJ2-2, is GAGVSQSPRYKVAKRGQDVALRCDPISGHVSLFWYQQALGQGPEFLTYFQNEAQLDKSGLPSDRFFAERPEGSVSTLKIQRTQQEDSAVYLCASSSNRAGELFFGEGSRLTVL.

V gene TRBV19 combines with J gene TRBJ2-3; 7 bases align to TRBD1. V was pared by 6 bases and J by 3 bases, with 9 bases of the junction left unmatched. The CDR3 loop spans 15 amino acids. Germline V gives CDR1 LNHDA, CDR2 SQIVND (reference sequence). The CDR3 loop is CASSIQGVFTDTQYF. In nucleotides, the CDR3 is TGTGCCAGTAGCATCCAGGGGGTCTTTACAGATACGCAGTATTTT.

This clonotype was seen a few times. This chain uses TRBV6-5 with TRBJ2-1; 9 nucleotides agree with TRBD2. Germline CDR1 reads MNHEY; CDR2 reads SVGAGI. V trimming: 2 bases; J trimming: 9 bases; junction bases outside the gene matches: 8. This CDR3 region has 15 residues. In DNA form, the CDR3 reads TGTGCCAGCAGTTACACTGCGGGGGGGCCGGGTGAGCAGTTCTTC. Its protein is CASSYTAGGPGEQFF.

The gene calls are TRBV6-5 and TRBJ2-4; the match to TRBD2 covers 8 bases. The CDR3 sequence is 15 residues long. Germline V gene sequence: CDR1 MNHEY, CDR2 SVGAGI. V shed 2 bases, J shed 1 base, and the junction held 1 base outside the gene matches. CDR3 region: CASSYRGGAKNIQYF. The CDR3, as DNA: TGTGCCAGCAGTTACCGGGGGGGTGCCAAAAACATTCAGTACTTC.

The genes are TRBV19 and TRBJ2-2; 7 nucleotides align to TRBD2. CDR3 size: 18 residues. V lost 7 bases to trimming and J lost 1 base; unmatched junction nucleotides: 15. The germline CDR1 and CDR2 sequences are LNHDA and SQIVND (reference sequence). This CDR3 reads CASTPRAAGVGNTGELFF. DNA for the CDR3: TGTGCCAGTACTCCCAGAGCCGCGGGGGTGGGGAACACCGGGGAGCTGTTTTTT.

The chain joins TRBV29-1 to TRBJ2-3; tentative D call: TRBD2 (6 bases). The CDR3 spans 14 residues. The germline V gene has CDR1 SQVTM and CDR2 ANQGSEA. V dropped 6 bases and J dropped 0 bases, with 13 bases sitting between them. The CDR3: CSVPRGLSTDTQYF. CDR3 in DNA: TGCAGCGTCCCGAGGGGACTGAGCACAGATACGCAGTATTTT.

This clonotype came up a few times. This chain connects TRBV6-5 to TRBJ2-3; 13 positions match TRBD2. The length of the CDR3 is 17 residues. With V trimmed by 2 bases and J by 10 bases, 12 bases remained unmatched. CDR1 and CDR2 (germline): MNHEY, SVGAGI. CDR3 loop: CASSYLLLAGGQFAQYF. The CDR3 DNA reads as TGTGCCAGCAGTTACCTCTTACTAGCGGGGGGGCAATTCGCGCAGTATTTT.

In this sample, this clonotype turned up many times. The rearrangement links TRBV3-1 to TRBJ2-1; D may be TRBD2 (7 bases). The CDR3 is 16 residues long. Trimming removed 0 bases from V and 3 bases from J, with 12 bases in between. The germline V gene has CDR1 LGHDT and CDR2 YNNKEL (reference sequence). The CDR3 reads CASSQERGGLYNEQFF. The CDR3 region has the DNA TGTGCCAGCAGCCAAGAAAGGGGGGGCCTCTACAATGAGCAGTTCTTC.

This clonotype appeared a few times. The chain combines TRBV11-2 with TRBJ2-7, with D unresolved. V was shortened by 6 bases and J by 5 bases, with 17 bases between the two germline ends. The CDR3 loop spans 14 amino acids. Per the germline V gene, CDR1 is SGHAT and CDR2 is FQNNGV. The CDR3 nucleotides are TGTGCCAGCAGTCCGCGGAAGCCGGTCGACGAGCAGTACTTC. Its protein is CASSPRKPVDEQYF.

There are many counts of this clonotype. This rearrangement joins TRBV28 to TRBJ2-5, with 7 nucleotides matching TRBD2. Per the germline V gene, CDR1 is MDHEN and CDR2 is SYDVKM. This CDR3 spans 15 amino acids. Germline trimming cut 6 bases from V and 7 bases from J; bases unmatched to any gene: 14. The CDR3 DNA reads TGTGCCAGCAGCCAACCCGGGGGTCGGGAGGCGACCCAGTACTTC. This codes for CASSQPGGREATQYF.

In its sample, this clonotype was seen many times. The chain carries TRBV10-3 and TRBJ2-2; D ambiguous. V shed 2 bases and J shed 0 bases, with 10 bases lying between them. CDR3 size: 16 residues. The V gene's germline CDR1 is ENHRY and CDR2 SYGVKD. The CDR3 loop reads CAISEVSPANTGELFF. CDR3 nucleotides: TGTGCCATCAGTGAGGTCAGCCCGGCGAACACCGGGGAGCTGTTTTTT.

This sequence joins TRBV12-3 or TRBV12-4 and TRBJ2-5; maybe TRBD2 (6 bases). This CDR3 region has 15 residues. The V end was cut by 6 bases, the J end by 8 bases, with 22 bases between. The CDR3 DNA follows: TGTGCCAGCAGCCCCCGGGGGATCGGGGTGTTAACCCAGTACTTC. This encodes CASSPRGIGVLTQYF.

This clonotype was picked up a small number of times. A much larger clone lies one base from this, so it may be a read error. The chain links TRBV7-2 to TRBJ2-1; 14 positions agree with TRBD2. The CDR3 runs 15 residues. The V gene's germline CDR1 is SGHTA and CDR2 FQGNSA. J was trimmed by 8 bases and V by 5 bases; bases with no gene match: 5. CDR3 DNA: TGTGCCAGCAGCCCCTGGACTAGCGGGGGGCATGAGCAGTTCTTC. Encoded protein: CASSPWTSGGHEQFF. Looking up the rest from reference TRBV7-2 and TRBJ2-1 gives the full variable domain: GAGVSQSPSNKVTEKGKDVELRCDPISGHTALYWYRQSLGQGLEFLIYFQGNSAPDKSGLPSDRFSAERTGGSVSTLTIQRTQQEDSAVYLCASSPWTSGGHEQFFGPGTRLTVL.

This clonotype was detected a few times. The gene calls are TRBV15 and TRBJ2-7; no reliable D call. Trimming removed 0 bases from V and 3 bases from J, with 9 bases in between. In germline, CDR1 is LNHNV, CDR2 YYDKDF (reference sequence). This CDR3 has 14 amino acids. CDR3 sequence reads: CATSREGSDYEQYF. The CDR3 coding sequence is TGTGCCACCAGCAGAGAGGGCAGCGACTACGAGCAGTACTTC.

This clonotype was found a few times. J is TRBJ2-1 and V is TRBV14, with 8 bases identical to TRBD2. The V and J ends lost 1 base and 5 bases, in that order; junction bases with no gene match: 13. The CDR3 runs 18 residues. The germline V gene has CDR1 SGHDN and CDR2 FVKESK. CDR3 DNA sequence: TGTGCCAGCAGCCAAGGGCTAGCGGGCCCCCCTTTTGACAATGAGCAGTTCTTC. It specifies CASSQGLAGPPFDNEQFF.

This clonotype was recorded a few times. CDR3 bases: TGCGCCAGCAGCACCGTCGACAAAAACATTCAGTACTTC. Protein: CASSTVDKNIQYF. The chain employs TRBV4-1 and TRBJ2-4; no reliable D call. Germline V lookup: CDR1 MGHRA, CDR2 YSYEKL. Deletions cut 5 bases from V and 3 bases from J, with 8 bases between. This CDR3 has 13 amino acids.

This clonotype was observed a few times. This CDR3 is CAISSQVLNTEAFF. The CDR3 DNA reads TGTGCCATCAGTTCACAGGTGTTGAACACTGAAGCTTTCTTT. The rearrangement links TRBV10-3 to TRBJ1-1; possible D gene TRBD1, 5 bases. Germline V lookup: CDR1 ENHRY, CDR2 SYGVKD. CDR3 length equals 14 residues. The V gene lost 5 bases and the J gene lost 0 bases, with 10 bases spanning the gap.

This clonotype was found once. This chain links TRBV7-8 with TRBJ2-5, with 8 positions matching TRBD2. This CDR3 is 16 amino acids long. Germline lookup yields CDR1 SGHVS and CDR2 FQNEAQ. The V gene end was trimmed by 2 bases and the J gene end by 2 bases; junction bases not matched to a gene: 7. The CDR3, as DNA: TGTGCCAGCAGCTTATTGGCGGGGGGATTACAAGAGACCCAGTACTTC. Its protein product is CASSLLAGGLQETQYF.